The following is a T cell receptor (beta chain) sequence with its context. What it binds is not known. This record comes from a study of post-analysis software for immune sequencing data. Overall study: Multiple sclerosis in the patients followed relapsing-remitting, secondary progressive and progressive-relapsing courses. Regarding the study as a whole: Multiple sclerosis patients had significantly lower normalized Chao1 diversity than controls. Four or five TRBV segments, TRBV5-6, TRBV5-1 and TRBV20-1 among them, were found more frequent in patients than controls. Strong co-clustering by F measure was evident for samples that had been prepared in the same batch.

V dropped 3 bases and J dropped 3; count of bases not matched to a gene: 5. From germline, CDR1 is SGHTA and CDR2 FQGNSA. The CDR3 length is 15 residues. Unique molecular identifiers tagged the TCR beta cDNA libraries. Researchers reported approximately 480,000 cDNA molecules coming from about 0.98 to 11 million T cells. TCRdb used MiXCR to reprocess the PCR reads, holding one entry per CDR3 protein. The profile covers around 710,000 distinct CDR3 sequences, with about 43% appearing a single time and roughly 4.4% taken by the ten largest. The clonotype originates from a girl aged 5-17 years with multiple sclerosis. The rearrangement joins TRBV7-2 to TRBJ1-5; 7 bases are shared with TRBD1. The specimen was blood. CDR3 sequence (DNA): TGTGCCAGCAGCTTCAGGGGGTCCGCCAATCAGCCCCAGCATTTT. Translating it yields CASSFRGSANQPQHF.